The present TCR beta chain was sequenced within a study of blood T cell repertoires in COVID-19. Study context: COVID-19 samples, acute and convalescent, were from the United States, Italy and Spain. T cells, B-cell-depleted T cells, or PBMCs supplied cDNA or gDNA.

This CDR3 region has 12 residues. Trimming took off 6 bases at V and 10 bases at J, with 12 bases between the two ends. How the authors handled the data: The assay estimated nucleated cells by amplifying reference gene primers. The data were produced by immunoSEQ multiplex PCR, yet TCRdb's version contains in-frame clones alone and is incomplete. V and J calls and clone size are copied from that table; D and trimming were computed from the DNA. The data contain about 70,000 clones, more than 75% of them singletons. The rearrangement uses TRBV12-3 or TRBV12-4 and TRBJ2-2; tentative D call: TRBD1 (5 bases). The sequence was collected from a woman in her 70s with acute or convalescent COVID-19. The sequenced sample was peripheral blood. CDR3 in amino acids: CASSSGGQELFF. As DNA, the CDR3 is TGTGCCAGCAGCTCAGGCGGACAGGAGCTGTTTTTT.